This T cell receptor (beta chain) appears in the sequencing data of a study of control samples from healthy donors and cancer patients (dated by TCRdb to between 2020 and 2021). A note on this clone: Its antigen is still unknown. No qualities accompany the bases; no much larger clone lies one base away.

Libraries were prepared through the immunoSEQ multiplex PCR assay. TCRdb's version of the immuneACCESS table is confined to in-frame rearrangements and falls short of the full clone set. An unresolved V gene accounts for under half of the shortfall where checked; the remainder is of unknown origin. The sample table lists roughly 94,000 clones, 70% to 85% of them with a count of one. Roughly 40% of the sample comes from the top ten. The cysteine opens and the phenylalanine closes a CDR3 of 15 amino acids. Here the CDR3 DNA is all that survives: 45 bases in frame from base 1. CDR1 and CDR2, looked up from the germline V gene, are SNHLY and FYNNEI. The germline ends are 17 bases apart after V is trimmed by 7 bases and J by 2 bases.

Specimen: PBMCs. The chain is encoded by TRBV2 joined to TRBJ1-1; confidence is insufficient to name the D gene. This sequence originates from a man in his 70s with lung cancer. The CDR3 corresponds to CASKISELPNTEAFF. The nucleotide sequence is TGTGCCAGCAAAATATCGGAGCTCCCTAACACTGAAGCTTTCTTT. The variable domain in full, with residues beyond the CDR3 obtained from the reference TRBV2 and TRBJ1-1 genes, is EPEVTQTPSHQVTQMGQEVILRCVPISNHLYFYWYRQILGQKVEFLVSFYNNEISEKSEIFDDQFSVERPDGSNFTLKIRSTKLEDSAMYFCASKISELPNTEAFFGQGTRLTVV.